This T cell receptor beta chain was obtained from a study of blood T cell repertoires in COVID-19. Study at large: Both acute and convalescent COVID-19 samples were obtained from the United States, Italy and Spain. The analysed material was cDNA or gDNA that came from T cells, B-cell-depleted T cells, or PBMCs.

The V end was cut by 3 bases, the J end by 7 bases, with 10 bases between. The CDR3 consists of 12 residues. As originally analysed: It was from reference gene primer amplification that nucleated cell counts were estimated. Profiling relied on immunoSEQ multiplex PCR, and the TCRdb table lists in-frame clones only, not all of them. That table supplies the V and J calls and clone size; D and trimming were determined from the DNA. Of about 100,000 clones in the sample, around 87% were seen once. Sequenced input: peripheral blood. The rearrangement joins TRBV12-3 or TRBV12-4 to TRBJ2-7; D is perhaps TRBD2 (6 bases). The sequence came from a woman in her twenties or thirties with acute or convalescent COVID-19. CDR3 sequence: CASSFGTGEQYF. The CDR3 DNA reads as TGTGCCAGCAGTTTTGGGACTGGAGAGCAGTACTTC.